This T cell receptor beta chain comes out of a study of blood T cell repertoires in COVID-19. Across the whole study: Samples of COVID-19 (acute and convalescent) were obtained from the United States, Italy and Spain. T cells, B-cell-depleted T cells, or PBMCs provided the cDNA or gDNA that served as material.

CDR3 length: 15 amino acids. Per the germline V gene, CDR1 is SGDLS and CDR2 is YYNGEE. The germline V and J ends were trimmed by 0 bases and 3 bases, with 10 bases remaining between them. In the original workflow: The assay estimated nucleated cells by amplifying reference gene primers. Clones were read by immunoSEQ multiplex PCR, and TCRdb kept only the in-frame ones, dropping some. V and J calls and clone size are as listed in that table; D and trimming were resolved from the DNA. The data hold fewer than 180,000 clones, with 65% to 90% observed a single time. The rearrangement uses TRBV9 and TRBJ2-1; D ambiguous. The TCR sequence derives from an older man with acute or convalescent COVID-19. The sequencing input was peripheral blood. The CDR3 sequence: CASSVGAIDYNEQFF. The CDR3 DNA reads TGTGCCAGCAGCGTAGGAGCCATAGACTACAATGAGCAGTTCTTC. The whole variable domain, filled in from reference TRBV9 and TRBJ2-1, reads DSGVTQTPKHLITATGQRVTLRCSPRSGDLSVYWYQQSLDQGLQFLIQYYNGEERAKGNILERFSAQQFPDLHSELNLSSLELGDSALYFCASSVGAIDYNEQFFGPGTRLTVL.